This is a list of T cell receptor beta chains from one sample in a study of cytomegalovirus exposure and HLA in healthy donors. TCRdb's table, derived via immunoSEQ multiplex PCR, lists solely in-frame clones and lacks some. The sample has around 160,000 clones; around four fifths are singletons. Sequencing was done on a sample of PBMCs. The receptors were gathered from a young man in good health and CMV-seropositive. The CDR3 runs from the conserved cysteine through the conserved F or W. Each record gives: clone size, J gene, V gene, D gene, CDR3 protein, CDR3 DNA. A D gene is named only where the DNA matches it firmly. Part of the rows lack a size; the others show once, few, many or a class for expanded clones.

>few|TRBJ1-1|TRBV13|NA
CASSLGGGAFF
TGTGCCAGCAGCTTAGGGGGGGGAGCTTTCTTT
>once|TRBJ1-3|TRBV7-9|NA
CASSFSGEGNTIYF
TGTGCCAGCAGCTTTTCAGGGGAAGGAAACACCATATATTTT
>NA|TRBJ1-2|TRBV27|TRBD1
CASSLGQGNYGYTF
TGTGCCAGCAGTTTGGGACAGGGTAACTATGGCTACACCTTC
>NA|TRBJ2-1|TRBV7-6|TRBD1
CASSYDRASYNEQFF
TGTGCCAGCAGCTATGACAGGGCATCCTACAATGAGCAGTTCTTC
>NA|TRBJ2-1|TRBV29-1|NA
CSVRTISYNEQFF
TGCAGCGTTAGGACTATATCTTACAATGAGCAGTTCTTC
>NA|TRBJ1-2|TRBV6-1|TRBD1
CASRQQGAGYGYTF
TGTGCCAGCAGACAACAGGGGGCCGGCTATGGCTACACCTTC
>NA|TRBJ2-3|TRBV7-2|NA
CASSSTGAGDTQYF
TGTGCCAGCAGCTCTACAGGGGCGGGGGATACGCAGTATTTT
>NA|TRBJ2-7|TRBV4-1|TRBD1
CASSRGTGVYEQYF
TGCGCCAGCAGCCGCGGGACAGGGGTCTACGAGCAGTACTTC
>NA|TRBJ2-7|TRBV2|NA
CASSVRTPPDSSSYEQYF
TGTGCCAGCAGTGTCCGCACTCCGCCCGATTCGAGCTCCTACGAGCAGTACTTC
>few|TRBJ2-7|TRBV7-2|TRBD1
CASIRTGNSYEQYF
TGTGCCAGCATACGGACAGGAAACTCCTACGAGCAGTACTTC
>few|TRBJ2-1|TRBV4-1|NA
CASSQAPFSGEQFF
TGCGCCAGCAGCCAAGCCCCCTTTAGTGGTGAGCAGTTCTTC
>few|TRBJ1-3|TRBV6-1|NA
CASSYFSGNTIYF
TGTGCCAGCAGTTATTTCTCTGGAAACACCATATATTTT
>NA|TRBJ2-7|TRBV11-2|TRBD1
CASSPDRGSGYEQYF
TGTGCCAGCAGCCCTGACAGGGGATCGGGGTACGAGCAGTACTTC
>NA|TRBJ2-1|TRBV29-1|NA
CSVETGSKNNEQFF
TGCAGCGTTGAAACAGGATCTAAGAACAATGAGCAGTTCTTC
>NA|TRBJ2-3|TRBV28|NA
CASSQTPDTQYF
TGTGCCAGCAGTCAAACTCCAGATACGCAGTATTTT
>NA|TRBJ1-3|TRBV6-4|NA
CASSAYLAGTRSGNTIYF
TGTGCCAGCAGTGCCTATCTGGCAGGGACTCGCTCTGGAAACACCATATATTTT
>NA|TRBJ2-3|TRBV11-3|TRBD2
CASSPTSGRAGTDTQYF
TGTGCCAGCAGCCCGACTAGCGGGAGGGCCGGCACAGATACGCAGTATTTT
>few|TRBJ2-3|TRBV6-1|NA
CASSEGGGITDTQYF
TGTGCCAGCAGTGAAGGTGGGGGGATCACAGATACGCAGTATTTT
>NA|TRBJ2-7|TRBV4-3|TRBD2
CASSQDLGLALNYEQYF
TGCGCCAGCAGCCAAGATCTAGGACTAGCGCTTAACTACGAGCAGTACTTC
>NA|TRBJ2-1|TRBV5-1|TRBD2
CASSLGLAGGYNEQFF
TGCGCCAGCAGCCTTGGACTAGCGGGAGGCTACAATGAGCAGTTCTTC
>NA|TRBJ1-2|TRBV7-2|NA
CASSLALSRGNYGYTF
TGTGCCAGCAGCTTAGCGCTATCCAGGGGTAACTATGGCTACACCTTC
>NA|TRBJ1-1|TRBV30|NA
CAWSQGLGTEAFF
TGTGCCTGGAGTCAGGGGTTGGGAACTGAAGCTTTCTTT
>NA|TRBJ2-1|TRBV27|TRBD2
CASSLGAGDSYEQFF
TGTGCCAGCAGTTTAGGCGCGGGAGACTCTTATGAGCAGTTCTTC
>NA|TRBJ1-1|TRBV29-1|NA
CSVKGVLNTEAFF
TGCAGCGTTAAGGGGGTCTTGAACACTGAAGCTTTCTTT
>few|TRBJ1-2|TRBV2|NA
CASSPDRAGGYTF
TGTGCCAGCAGCCCGGACAGAGCTGGGGGCTACACCTTC
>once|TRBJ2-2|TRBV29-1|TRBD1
CSVRTGYTGELFF
TGCAGCGTACGGACAGGATACACCGGGGAGCTGTTTTTT
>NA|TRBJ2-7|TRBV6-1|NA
CASSAETASYEQYF
TGTGCCAGCAGTGCCGAGACAGCCTCCTACGAGCAGTACTTC
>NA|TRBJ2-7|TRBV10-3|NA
CAISGTDSYEQYF
TGTGCCATCAGTGGGACAGACTCCTACGAGCAGTACTTC
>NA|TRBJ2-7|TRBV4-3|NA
CASSQDPGGPGPYEQYF
TGCGCCAGCAGCCAAGATCCGGGGGGCCCTGGTCCCTACGAGCAGTACTTC
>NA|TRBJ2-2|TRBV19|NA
CASSPGGGSGELFF
TGTGCCAGTAGCCCCGGAGGCGGGTCCGGGGAGCTGTTTTTT
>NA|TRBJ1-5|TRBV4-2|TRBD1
CASSAQGASHSNQPQHF
TGTGCCAGCAGCGCTCAGGGGGCCAGTCATAGCAATCAGCCCCAGCATTTT
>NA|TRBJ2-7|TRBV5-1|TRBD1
CASSLDFRGTYEQYF
TGCGCCAGCAGCTTGGATTTCAGGGGGACCTACGAGCAGTACTTC
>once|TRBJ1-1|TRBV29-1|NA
CSVKRGAEAFF
TGCAGCGTGAAACGGGGAGCTGAAGCTTTCTTT
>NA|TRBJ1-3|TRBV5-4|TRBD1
CASSLEQSGGNTIYF
TGTGCCAGCAGCTTGGAACAGTCAGGGGGTAACACCATATATTTT
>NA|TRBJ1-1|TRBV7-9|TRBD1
CASSSTGGFTEAFF
TGTGCCAGCAGCTCCACAGGGGGCTTCACTGAAGCTTTCTTT
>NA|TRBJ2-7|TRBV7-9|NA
CASSSPTVTYEQYF
TGTGCCAGCAGCTCCCCGACAGTTACCTACGAGCAGTACTTC
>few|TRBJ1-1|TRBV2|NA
CASSQMGGTEAFF
TGTGCCAGCAGTCAAATGGGGGGTACTGAAGCTTTCTTT
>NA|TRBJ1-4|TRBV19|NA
CASHQSGGHEKLFF
TGTGCCAGCCATCAAAGCGGGGGTCACGAAAAACTGTTTTTT
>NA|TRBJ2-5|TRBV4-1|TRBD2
CASSQTSGSLETQYF
TGCGCCAGCAGCCAGACTAGCGGGAGTCTCGAGACCCAGTACTTC
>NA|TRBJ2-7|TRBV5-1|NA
CASSLTPSYEQYF
TGCGCCAGCAGCTTGACACCCTCCTACGAGCAGTACTTC
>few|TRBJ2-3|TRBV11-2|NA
CASSSVGGLTDTQYF
TGTGCCAGCAGCTCCGTGGGGGGGCTCACAGATACGCAGTATTTT
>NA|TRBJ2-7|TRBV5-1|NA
CASSSGTNYEQYF
TGCGCCAGCAGCTCCGGGACAAACTACGAGCAGTACTTC
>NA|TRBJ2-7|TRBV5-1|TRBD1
CASSADRVIYEQYF
TGCGCCAGCAGCGCGGACAGGGTAATATACGAGCAGTACTTC
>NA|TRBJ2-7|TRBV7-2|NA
CASSTQDKSYEQYF
TGTGCCAGCAGCACCCAAGACAAGTCCTACGAGCAGTACTTC
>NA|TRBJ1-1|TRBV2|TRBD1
CASSDVSTGLMNTEAFF
TGTGCCAGCAGCGACGTATCGACAGGGTTGATGAACACTGAAGCTTTCTTT
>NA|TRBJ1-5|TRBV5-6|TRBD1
CASSFGQGPYPQHF
TGTGCCAGCAGCTTCGGACAGGGCCCGTACCCCCAGCATTTT
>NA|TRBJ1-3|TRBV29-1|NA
CSAGGELSGNTIYF
TGCAGCGCGGGAGGAGAGCTCTCTGGAAACACCATATATTTT
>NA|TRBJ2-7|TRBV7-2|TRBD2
CASSRSLGGSLFYEQYF
TGTGCCAGCAGTCGAAGTCTGGGGGGGTCTTTGTTCTACGAGCAGTACTTC